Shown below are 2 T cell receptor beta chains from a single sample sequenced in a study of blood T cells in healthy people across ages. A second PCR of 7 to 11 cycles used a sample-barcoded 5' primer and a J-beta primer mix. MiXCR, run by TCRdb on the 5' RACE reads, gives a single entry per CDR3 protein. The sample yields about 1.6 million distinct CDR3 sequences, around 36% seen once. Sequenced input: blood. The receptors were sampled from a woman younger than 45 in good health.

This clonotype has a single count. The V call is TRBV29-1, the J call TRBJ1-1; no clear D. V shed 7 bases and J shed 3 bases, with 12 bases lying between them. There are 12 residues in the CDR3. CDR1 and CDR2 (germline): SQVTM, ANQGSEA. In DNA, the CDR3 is TGCAGCGCCCTTTCCAGGCACACTGAAGCTTTCTTT. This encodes CSALSRHTEAFF. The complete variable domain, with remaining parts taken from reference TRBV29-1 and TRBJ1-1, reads SAVISQKPSRDICQRGTSLTIQCQVDSQVTMMFWYRQQPGQSLTLIATANQGSEATYESGFVIDKFPISRPNLTFSTLTVSNMSPEDSSIYLCSALSRHTEAFFGQGTRLTVV.

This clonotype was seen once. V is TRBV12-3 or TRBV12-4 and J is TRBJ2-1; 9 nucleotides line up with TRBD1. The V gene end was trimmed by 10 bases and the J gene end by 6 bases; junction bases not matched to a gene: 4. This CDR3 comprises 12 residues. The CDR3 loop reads CAIQGAFNEQFF. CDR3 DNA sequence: TGTGCCATACAGGGGGCTTTCAATGAGCAGTTCTTC.